Below are 16 T cell receptor beta chains sequenced from a single sample in a study of shared clonotypes between healthy human individuals. Profiled with immunoSEQ multiplex PCR; TCRdb holds only in-frame clones, not every one. This table holds 90,000 to 120,000 clones, 68% found once. Material: memory CD8+ T cells sorted from blood. Subset: CD45RO+ cells pooled with CCR7-negative TemRA cells. The source is a woman under 40 in good health.

This chain joins TRBV28 and TRBJ1-5; 10 bases align to TRBD1. The germline V gene encodes CDR1 MDHEN and CDR2 SYDVKM. Trimming took 7 bases from V and 4 from J; bases not matched to a gene: 7. This CDR3 is 15 amino acids long. CDR3 coding DNA: TGTGCCAGCACCCGTAGGACAGGGGGAAATCAGCCCCAGCATTTT. It specifies CASTRRTGGNQPQHF. Supplemented by reference TRBV28 and TRBJ1-5, the full variable domain reads DVKVTQSSRYLVKRTGEKVFLECVQDMDHENMFWYRQDPGLGLRLIYFSYDVKMKEKGDIPEGYSVSREKKERFSLILESASTNQTSMYLCASTRRTGGNQPQHFGDGTRLSIL.

The V call is TRBV6-4, the J call TRBJ2-5; a weak D match, TRBD1 (5 bases). Germline assignment: CDR1 MRHNA and CDR2 SNTAGT. Trimming took off 2 bases at V and 6 bases at J, with 13 bases between the two ends. The CDR3 covers 14 residues. The DNA for the CDR3 is TGTGCCAGCAGTGACCCACAGGCTAAACAGACCCAGTACTTC. Translation: CASSDPQAKQTQYF.

This clone appeared a single time. The chain employs TRBV6-5 and TRBJ2-7, with D perhaps being TRBD1 or TRBD2 (5 bases each). Deletions cut 2 bases from V and 7 bases from J, with 12 bases between. CDR1 is MNHEY and CDR2 is SVGAGI in the germline V gene. The CDR3 extends over 13 amino acids. As DNA, the CDR3 is TGTGCCAGCAGTTACGAGGGGCTGAGGGAGCAGTACTTC. This encodes CASSYEGLREQYF.

This chain joins TRBV5-1 and TRBJ2-3; D is uncertain. The CDR3 is 14 amino acids. Germline CDR1 reads SGHRS; CDR2 reads YFSETQ. The ends were cut back, 1 base at V and 3 bases at J, with 9 bases in the middle. Here the CDR3 DNA reads TGCGCCAGCAGCTTGCTGTTGGGAACAGATACGCAGTATTTT. Translation: CASSLLLGTDTQYF. The whole variable domain, remainder taken from reference TRBV5-1 and TRBJ2-3, is KAGVTQTPRYLIKTRGQQVTLSCSPISGHRSVSWYQQTPGQGLQFLFEYFSETQRNKGNFPGRFSGRQFSNSRSEMNVSTLELGDSALYLCASSLLLGTDTQYFGPGTRLTVL.

The rearrangement uses TRBV28 and TRBJ1-4; D is possibly TRBD1 (5 bases). Germline CDR1 and CDR2: MDHEN and SYDVKM. V dropped 5 bases and J dropped 8 bases, with 12 bases sitting between them. CDR3 size: 13 residues. In nucleotides, the CDR3 is TGTGCCAGCAGTCGCCCCCCAGGGGAAAAACTGTTTTTT. This codes for CASSRPPGEKLFF.

The chain combines TRBV27 with TRBJ2-3; the D gene is possibly TRBD1 (6 bases). The length of the CDR3 is 18 residues. V was shortened by 7 bases and J by 2 bases, with 25 bases between the two germline ends. The germline V gene has CDR1 MNHEY and CDR2 SMNVEV (reference sequence). CDR3 in DNA: TGTGCCAGCACCACAATAGGGGGACCATCGTCTTTCACAGATACGCAGTATTTT. Translation gives CASTTIGGPSSFTDTQYF.

The chain combines TRBV9 with TRBJ2-3, with D possibly being TRBD2 (5 bases). Between the trimmed V and J ends, which lost 0 bases and 4 bases, there was a span of 12 bases. The CDR3 has 15 amino acids. Germline V gene sequence: CDR1 SGDLS, CDR2 YYNGEE. CDR3 in DNA: TGTGCCAGCAGCGTAGCGGGGTTCGGGGCAGATACGCAGTATTTT. Its translation: CASSVAGFGADTQYF. The variable domain in full, completed from reference TRBV9 and TRBJ2-3, reads DSGVTQTPKHLITATGQRVTLRCSPRSGDLSVYWYQQSLDQGLQFLIQYYNGEERAKGNILERFSAQQFPDLHSELNLSSLELGDSALYFCASSVAGFGADTQYFGPGTRLTVL.

CDR3 loop: CASSAVAGHQETQYF. As DNA, the CDR3 is TGTGCCAGCAGTGCGGTAGCGGGGCACCAAGAGACCCAGTACTTC. This sequence joins TRBV25-1 and TRBJ2-5, with TRBD2 identical over 8 bases. The CDR3 totals 15 residues. The V and J ends lost 4 bases and 0 bases, in that order; junction bases with no gene match: 4. Germline CDR1 and CDR2: MGHDK and SYGVNS.

The chain recombines TRBV11-1 with TRBJ1-1; D not resolved. This CDR3 is built from 13 residues. V lost 3 bases, J lost 1 base, and 6 bases lay in between. Germline-derived CDR1 and CDR2 are SGHAT and FQDESV (reference sequence). The CDR3 DNA sequence: TGTGCCAGCAGCTTGGTGGCGAACACTGAAGCTTTCTTT. Protein product: CASSLVANTEAFF.

DNA of the CDR3: TGTGCCAGTAGTCCCTTAGCGATATCCTACAATGAGCAGTTCTTC. It is translated as CASSPLAISYNEQFF. The chain links TRBV19 to TRBJ2-1, with D perhaps TRBD2 (5 bases). The ends were cut back, 5 bases at V and 1 base at J, with 12 bases in the middle. This CDR3 contains 15 residues. CDR1 is LNHDA, CDR2 SQIVND, per germline (reference sequence).

The V call is TRBV6-1, the J call TRBJ2-7, with TRBD1 matching over 9 bases. CDR1 MNHNS and CDR2 SASEGT come from the germline V gene. Trimming at V came to 7 bases and at J to 5 bases, leaving 12 bases not matched to a gene. The CDR3 totals 15 residues. CDR3 nucleotides: TGTGCCAGCACCTCCGGGACAGGGTTCAGACACGAGCAGTACTTC. This codes for CASTSGTGFRHEQYF.

CDR3 protein: CASSPTSGSSTDTQYF. CDR3 coding DNA: TGCGCCAGCAGCCCGACTAGCGGGTCTAGCACAGATACGCAGTATTTT. This chain links TRBV5-1 with TRBJ2-3, with TRBD2 identical over 10 bases. Germline V CDR1 and CDR2: SGHRS, YFSETQ. The CDR3 is 16 residues long. The junction had 5 bases not matched to a gene; V was cut back by 4 bases and J by 0 bases.

This clone was seen a few times. The chain is built from TRBV2 and TRBJ1-1; 9 bases match TRBD1. This CDR3 has 13 residues. Per the germline V gene, CDR1 is SNHLY and CDR2 is FYNNEI. Trimming at V came to 5 bases and at J to 5 bases, leaving 3 bases not matched to a gene. In nucleotides, the CDR3 is TGTGCCAGCAGTCTCGGGACAGGGACTGAAGCTTTCTTT. Amino acid sequence: CASSLGTGTEAFF. Complete variable domain (other parts from reference TRBV2 and TRBJ1-1): EPEVTQTPSHQVTQMGQEVILRCVPISNHLYFYWYRQILGQKVEFLVSFYNNEISEKSEIFDDQFSVERPDGSNFTLKIRSTKLEDSAMYFCASSLGTGTEAFFGQGTRLTVV.

The chain joins TRBV21-1 to TRBJ2-7; TRBD2, the table's D call, lacks a check against the DNA. TRBV21-1 is tagged as a pseudogene. CDR3 length equals 14 residues. The CDR3 nucleotides read TGTGCCAGCAGTCCGACTAGCGGGGTCGACGAGCAGTACTTC. This sequence encodes CASSPTSGVDEQYF.

The genes are TRBV15 and TRBJ1-1; 9 nucleotides agree with TRBD1. Germline V gene lookup returns CDR1 LNHNV and CDR2 YYDKDF (reference sequence). The length of the CDR3 is 15 residues. V shed 2 bases, J shed 8 bases, and the junction held 9 bases outside the gene matches. The DNA of the CDR3 is TGTGCCACCAGCAGACGCCGCGACAGGGGGTGGGAAGCTTTCTTT. Translated: CATSRRRDRGWEAFF.

The J gene is TRBJ2-7, the V gene TRBV13; 9 nucleotides line up with TRBD1. Germline V CDR1 and CDR2: PRHDT, FYEKMQ (reference sequence). This CDR3 is built from 15 residues. J lost 1 base, V lost 5 bases, and 6 bases had no gene match. The CDR3 spells CASSTPGQGSYEQYF. The CDR3 bases are TGTGCCAGCAGCACCCCGGGACAGGGATCCTACGAGCAGTACTTC.